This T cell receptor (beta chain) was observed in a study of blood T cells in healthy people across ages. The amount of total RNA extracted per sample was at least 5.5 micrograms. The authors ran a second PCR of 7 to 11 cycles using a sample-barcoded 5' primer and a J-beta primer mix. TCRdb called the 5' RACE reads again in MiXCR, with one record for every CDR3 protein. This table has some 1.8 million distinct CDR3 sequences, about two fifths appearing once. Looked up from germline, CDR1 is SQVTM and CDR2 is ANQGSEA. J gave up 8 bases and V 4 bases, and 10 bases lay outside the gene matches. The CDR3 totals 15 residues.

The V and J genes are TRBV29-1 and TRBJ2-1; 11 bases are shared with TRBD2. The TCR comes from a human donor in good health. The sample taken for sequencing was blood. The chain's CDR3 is CSVGGTSGDVDEQFF. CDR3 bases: TGCAGCGTTGGTGGGACTAGCGGAGACGTAGATGAGCAGTTCTTC.